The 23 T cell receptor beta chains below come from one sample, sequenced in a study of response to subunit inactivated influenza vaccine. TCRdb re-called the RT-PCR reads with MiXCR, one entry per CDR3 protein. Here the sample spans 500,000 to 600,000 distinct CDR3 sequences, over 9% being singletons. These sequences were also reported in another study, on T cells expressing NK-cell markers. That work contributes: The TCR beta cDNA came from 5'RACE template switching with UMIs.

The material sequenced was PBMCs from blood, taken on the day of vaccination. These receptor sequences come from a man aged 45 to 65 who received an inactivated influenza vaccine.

CDR3 protein: CASRTNRDRGDSPLHF. The CDR3 region has the DNA TGTGCCAGCAGAACGAACCGGGACCGGGGTGATTCACCCCTCCACTTT. The V and J genes are TRBV6-1 and TRBJ1-6; a possible D gene is TRBD1 (5 bases). CDR1 and CDR2 (germline): MNHNS, SASEGT. Trimming pared 6 bases from V and 8 bases from J, leaving 20 bases between. This CDR3 spans 16 amino acids.

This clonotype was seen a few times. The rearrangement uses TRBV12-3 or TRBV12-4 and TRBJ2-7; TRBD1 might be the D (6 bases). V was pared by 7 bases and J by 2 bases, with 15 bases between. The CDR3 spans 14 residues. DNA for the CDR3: TGTGCCAGCAACGTACAGGGTAACGCCTACGAGCAGTACTTC. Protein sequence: CASNVQGNAYEQYF.

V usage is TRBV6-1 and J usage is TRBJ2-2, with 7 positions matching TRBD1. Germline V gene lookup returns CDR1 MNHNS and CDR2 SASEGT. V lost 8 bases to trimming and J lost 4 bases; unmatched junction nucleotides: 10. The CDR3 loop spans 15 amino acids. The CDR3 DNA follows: TGTGCCAGCTACTCCCAGGGGGTGTCCACCGGGGAGCTGTTTTTT. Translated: CASYSQGVSTGELFF.

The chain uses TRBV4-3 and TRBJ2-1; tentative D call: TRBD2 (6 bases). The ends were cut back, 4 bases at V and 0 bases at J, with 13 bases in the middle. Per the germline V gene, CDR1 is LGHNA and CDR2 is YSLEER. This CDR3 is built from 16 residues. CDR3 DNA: TGCGCCAGCAGCCCATGGGAGGCGAGCTCCTACAATGAGCAGTTCTTC. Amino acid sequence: CASSPWEASSYNEQFF.

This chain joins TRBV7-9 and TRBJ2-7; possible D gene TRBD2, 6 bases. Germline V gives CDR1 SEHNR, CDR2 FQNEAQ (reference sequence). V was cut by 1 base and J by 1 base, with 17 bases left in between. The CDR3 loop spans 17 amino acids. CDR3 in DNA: TGTGCCAGCAGCTTAGGGGGAGGACAATTACCGTCCTACGAGCAGTACTTC. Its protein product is CASSLGGGQLPSYEQYF.

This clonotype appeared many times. CDR3 DNA: TGTGCCATCAGGACTAGCGGGATTTTTGATGTGTCCACAGATACGCAGTATTTT. This gives the protein CAIRTSGIFDVSTDTQYF. The V and J genes are TRBV10-3 and TRBJ2-3; 11 bases map to TRBD2. Germline values: CDR1 ENHRY, CDR2 SYGVKD. This CDR3 comprises 18 residues. The J segment lost 2 bases and the V segment lost 6 bases, leaving 13 bases of the junction unmatched.

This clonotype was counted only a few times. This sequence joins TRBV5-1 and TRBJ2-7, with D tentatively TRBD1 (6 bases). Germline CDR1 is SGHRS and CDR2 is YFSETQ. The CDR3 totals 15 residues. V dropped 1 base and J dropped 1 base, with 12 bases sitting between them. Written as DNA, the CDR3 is TGCGCCAGCAGCTTGTGGTCAGGGGCATCCTACGAGCAGTACTTC. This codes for CASSLWSGASYEQYF. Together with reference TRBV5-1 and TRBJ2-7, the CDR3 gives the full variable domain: KAGVTQTPRYLIKTRGQQVTLSCSPISGHRSVSWYQQTPGQGLQFLFEYFSETQRNKGNFPGRFSGRQFSNSRSEMNVSTLELGDSALYLCASSLWSGASYEQYFGPGTRLTVT.

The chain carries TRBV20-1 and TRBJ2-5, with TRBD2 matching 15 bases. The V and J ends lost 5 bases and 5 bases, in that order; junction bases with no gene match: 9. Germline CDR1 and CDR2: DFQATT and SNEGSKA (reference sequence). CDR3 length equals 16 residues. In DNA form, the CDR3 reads TGCAGTGCTGACCGGACTAGCGGGGGGGCCGGTGAGACCCAGTACTTC. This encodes CSADRTSGGAGETQYF.

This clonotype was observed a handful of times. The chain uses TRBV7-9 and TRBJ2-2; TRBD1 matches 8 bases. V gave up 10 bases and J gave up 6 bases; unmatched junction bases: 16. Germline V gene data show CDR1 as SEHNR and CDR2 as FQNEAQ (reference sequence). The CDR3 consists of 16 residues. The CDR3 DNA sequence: TGTGCCACCCTTCCCCCGGACAGGGTTTATCCCGGGGAGCTGTTTTTT. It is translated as CATLPPDRVYPGELFF.

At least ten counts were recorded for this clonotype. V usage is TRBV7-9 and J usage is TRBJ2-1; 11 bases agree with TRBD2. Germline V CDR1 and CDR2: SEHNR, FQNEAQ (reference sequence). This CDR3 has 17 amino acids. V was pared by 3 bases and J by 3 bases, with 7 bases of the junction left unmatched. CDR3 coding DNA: TGTGCCAGCAGCTTTAGCACTAGCGGGAGTTTCTACAATGAGCAGTTCTTC. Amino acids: CASSFSTSGSFYNEQFF.

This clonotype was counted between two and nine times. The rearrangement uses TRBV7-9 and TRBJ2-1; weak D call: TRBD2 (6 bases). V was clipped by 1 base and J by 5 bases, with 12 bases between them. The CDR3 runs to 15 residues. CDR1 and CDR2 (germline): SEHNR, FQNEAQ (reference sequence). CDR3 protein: CASSLDLASHNEQFF. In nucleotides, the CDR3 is TGTGCCAGCAGCTTAGACCTAGCGAGCCACAATGAGCAGTTCTTC. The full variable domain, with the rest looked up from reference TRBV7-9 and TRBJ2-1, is DTGVSQNPRHKITKRGQNVTFRCDPISEHNRLYWYRQTLGQGPEFLTYFQNEAQLEKSRLLSDRFSAERPKGSFSTLEIQRTEQGDSAMYLCASSLDLASHNEQFFGPGTRLTVL.

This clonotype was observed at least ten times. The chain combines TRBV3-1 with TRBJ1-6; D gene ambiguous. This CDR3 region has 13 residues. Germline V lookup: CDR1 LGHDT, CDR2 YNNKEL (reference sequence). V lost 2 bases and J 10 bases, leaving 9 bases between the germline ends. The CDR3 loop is CASSQKRESPLHF. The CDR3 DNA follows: TGTGCCAGCAGCCAAAAAAGAGAATCACCCCTCCACTTT. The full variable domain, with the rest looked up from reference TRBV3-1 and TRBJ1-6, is DTAVSQTPKYLVTQMGNDKSIKCEQNLGHDTMYWYKQDSKKFLKIMFSYNNKELIINETVPNRFSPKSPDKAHLNLHINSLELGDSAVYFCASSQKRESPLHFGNGTRLTVT.

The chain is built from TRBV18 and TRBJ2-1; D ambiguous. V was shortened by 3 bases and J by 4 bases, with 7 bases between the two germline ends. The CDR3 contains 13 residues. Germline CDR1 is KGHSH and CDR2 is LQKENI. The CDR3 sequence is CASSPSQYNEQFF. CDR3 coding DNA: TGTGCCAGCTCACCGAGTCAGTACAATGAGCAGTTCTTC. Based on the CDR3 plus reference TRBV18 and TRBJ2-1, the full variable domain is NAGVMQNPRHLVRRRGQEARLRCSPMKGHSHVYWYRQLPEEGLKFMVYLQKENIIDESGMPKERFSAEFPKEGPSILRIQQVVRGDSAAYFCASSPSQYNEQFFGPGTRLTVL.

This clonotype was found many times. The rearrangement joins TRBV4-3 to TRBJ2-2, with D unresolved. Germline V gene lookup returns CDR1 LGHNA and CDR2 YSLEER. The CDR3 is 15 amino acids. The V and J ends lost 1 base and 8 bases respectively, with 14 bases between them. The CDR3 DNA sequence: TGCGCCAGCAGCCAAGCTCTCTACAGTGGGGGGGAGCTGTTTTTT. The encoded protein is CASSQALYSGGELFF.

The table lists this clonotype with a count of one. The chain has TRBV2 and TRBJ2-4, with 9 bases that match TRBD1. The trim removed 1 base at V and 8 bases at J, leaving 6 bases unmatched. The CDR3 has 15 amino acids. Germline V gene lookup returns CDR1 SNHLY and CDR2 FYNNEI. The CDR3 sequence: CASSEGAGQGDIQYF. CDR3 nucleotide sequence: TGTGCCAGCAGTGAAGGGGCGGGACAGGGTGACATTCAGTACTTC.

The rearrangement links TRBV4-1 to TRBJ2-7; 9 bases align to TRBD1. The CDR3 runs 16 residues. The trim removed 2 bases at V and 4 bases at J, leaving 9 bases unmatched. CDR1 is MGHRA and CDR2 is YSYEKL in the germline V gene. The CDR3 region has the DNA TGCGCCAGCAGCCAAATCTTAGGGACAGGGCTATACGAGCAGTACTTC. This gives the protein CASSQILGTGLYEQYF.

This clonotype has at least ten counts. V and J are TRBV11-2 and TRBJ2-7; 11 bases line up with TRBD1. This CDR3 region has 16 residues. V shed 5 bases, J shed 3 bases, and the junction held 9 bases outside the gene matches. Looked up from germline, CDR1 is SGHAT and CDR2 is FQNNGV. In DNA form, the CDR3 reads TGTGCCAGCAGCCGAGTATCCGGGACAGGGGGCTACGAGCAGTACTTC. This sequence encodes CASSRVSGTGGYEQYF. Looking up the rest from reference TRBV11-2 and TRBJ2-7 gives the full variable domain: EAGVAQSPRYKIIEKRQSVAFWCNPISGHATLYWYQQILGQGPKLLIQFQNNGVVDDSQLPKDRFSAERLKGVDSTLKIQPAKLEDSAVYLCASSRVSGTGGYEQYFGPGTRLTVT.

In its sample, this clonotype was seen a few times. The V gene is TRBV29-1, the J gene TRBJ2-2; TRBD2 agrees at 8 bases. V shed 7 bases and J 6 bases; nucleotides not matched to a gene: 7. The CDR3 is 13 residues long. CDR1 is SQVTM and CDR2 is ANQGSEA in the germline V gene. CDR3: CSARTSSPGELFF. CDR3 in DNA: TGCAGCGCGCGGACTAGCTCTCCCGGGGAGCTGTTTTTT.

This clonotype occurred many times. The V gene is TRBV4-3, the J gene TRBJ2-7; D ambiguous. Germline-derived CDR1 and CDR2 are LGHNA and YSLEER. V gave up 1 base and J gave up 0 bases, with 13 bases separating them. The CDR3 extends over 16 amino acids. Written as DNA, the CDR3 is TGCGCCAGCAGCCAAGTTAAGGGCCAAAGCTCCTACGAGCAGTACTTC. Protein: CASSQVKGQSSYEQYF.

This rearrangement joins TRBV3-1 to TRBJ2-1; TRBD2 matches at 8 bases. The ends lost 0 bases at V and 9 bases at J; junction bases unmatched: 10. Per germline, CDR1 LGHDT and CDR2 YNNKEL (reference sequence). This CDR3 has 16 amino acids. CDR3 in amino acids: CASSQERRTSISEQFF. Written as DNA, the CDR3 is TGTGCCAGCAGCCAAGAGCGGAGGACTAGCATTTCTGAGCAGTTCTTC.

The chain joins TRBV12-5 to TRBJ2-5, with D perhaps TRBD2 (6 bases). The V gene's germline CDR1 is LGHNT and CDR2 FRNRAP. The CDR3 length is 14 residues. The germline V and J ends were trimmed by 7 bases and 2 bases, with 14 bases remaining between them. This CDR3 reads CASALGLTQETQYF. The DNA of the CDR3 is TGTGCTAGTGCCCTGGGACTTACACAAGAGACCCAGTACTTC.

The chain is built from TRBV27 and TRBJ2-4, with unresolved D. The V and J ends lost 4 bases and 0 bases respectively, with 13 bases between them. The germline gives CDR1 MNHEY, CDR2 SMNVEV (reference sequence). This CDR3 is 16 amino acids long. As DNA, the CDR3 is TGTGCCAGCAGTTCCCGAGGAGCGAGAGCCAAAAACATTCAGTACTTC. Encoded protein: CASSSRGARAKNIQYF.

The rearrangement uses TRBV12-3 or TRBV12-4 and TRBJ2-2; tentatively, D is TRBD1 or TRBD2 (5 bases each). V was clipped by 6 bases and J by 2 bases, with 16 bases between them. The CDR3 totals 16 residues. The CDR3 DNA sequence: TGTGCCAGCAGCCCAGCCGGGACCGGCAACACCGGGGAGCTGTTTTTT. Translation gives CASSPAGTGNTGELFF.